This record looks at one T cell receptor beta chain sequence and its context. Using immunoSEQ multiplex PCR, the repertoire was profiled, and TCRdb retains in-frame clones only, with some absent. The data contain tens of thousands of clones, 84% of them singletons. Germline V gives CDR1 SGHNT, CDR2 YYREEE (reference sequence). The CDR3 consists of 13 residues. V gave up 0 bases and J gave up 5 bases, with 5 bases separating them. The source of the sample is a study of T cells in localized non-small cell lung cancer. Sequences were derived from peripheral blood, sampled before any cancer treatment. The receptor's source is a female donor at least 60 years old with stage I lung adenocarcinoma. V and J are TRBV5-4 and TRBJ1-4; unclear D gene. The CDR3 loop is CASSLAVNEKLFF. The CDR3 nucleotides are TGTGCCAGCAGCTTGGCCGTGAATGAAAAACTGTTTTTT.